These T cell receptor beta chains were read from a single sample in a study of CD8+ T cells in alopecia areata. Assay used: immunoSEQ multiplex PCR; TCRdb lists only in-frame clones, some missing. The data contain under 25,000 clones, about 60% of them singletons. This specimen was skin, taken at week 4, from a patient treated with tofacitinib. The receptor set was obtained from a human donor with alopecia areata. CDR3s include the opening cysteine and the closing phenylalanine or tryptophan. D genes are given only for firm matches. The listing skips clone size in some rows; elsewhere it reads once, few, many or a size class.

d_gene | j_gene | abundance | v_gene | CDR3nt | CDR3aa
- | TRBJ2-7 | - | TRBV6-1 | TGTGCCAGCAGCTCTCGGAGGGGGCTCAACGAGCAGTACTTC | CASSSRRGLNEQYF
- | TRBJ1-5 | - | TRBV6-6 | TGTGCCAGCTTTTCCCGGATGGGAGATCAGCCCCAGCATTTT | CASFSRMGDQPQHF
- | TRBJ2-5 | - | TRBV19 | TGTGCCAGTACCCTTGGAGGGGGGGAGGAAGAGACCCAGTACTTC | CASTLGGGEEETQYF
TRBD1 | TRBJ1-6 | - | TRBV2 | TGTGCCAGCGTAGGGACAGGTGATTCACCCCTCCACTTT | CASVGTGDSPLHF
- | TRBJ2-3 | - | TRBV5-1 | TGCGCCAGCAGCACAACACAGGGCCCCACAGATACGCAGTATTTT | CASSTTQGPTDTQYF
- | TRBJ2-6 | - | TRBV6-5 | TGTGCCAGCAGTCCCTCTGAGGCCAACGTCCTGACTTTC | CASSPSEANVLTF
- | TRBJ1-2 | - | TRBV2 | TGTGGGCGGAAAGGGGTCTATGGCTACACCTTC | CGRKGVYGYTF
TRBD1 | TRBJ1-5 | - | TRBV9 | TGTGCCAGCAGCGTAGAGGCAATGAATCAACAGGGGGTACGGGTCAATCAGCCCCAGCATTTT | CASSVEAMNQQGVRVNQPQHF
TRBD2 | TRBJ2-1 | - | TRBV19 | TGTGCCAGTAAGGCTAGCGGGGGGCGCAATGAGCAGTTCTTC | CASKASGGRNEQFF
TRBD1 | TRBJ1-2 | - | TRBV14 | TGTGCCAGCAGCCGTGGGACAGGGGATCACTATGGCTACACCTTC | CASSRGTGDHYGYTF
- | TRBJ2-5 | few | TRBV6-5 | TGTGCCAGCAGTACCCGAGAGACCCAGTACTTC | CASSTRETQYF
- | TRBJ1-5 | - | TRBV6-5 | TGTGCCAGCAGCCGGGGCTCATATAGCAATCAGCCCCAGCATTTT | CASSRGSYSNQPQHF
- | TRBJ1-1 | - | TRBV5-6 | TGTGCCAGCAGCTTTTACCAAGCTTGGGGCGGACAGATGACATTT | CASSFYQAWGGQMTF
TRBD2 | TRBJ2-7 | - | TRBV19 | TGTGCGACGCGGGGGGATCCTACCTACGAGCAGTACTTC | CATRGDPTYEQYF
TRBD1 | TRBJ1-6 | - | TRBV6-5 | TGTGCCAGCAGCCGGGGACAGGAATCACCCCTCCACTTT | CASSRGQESPLHF
- | TRBJ1-5 | - | TRBV7-8 | TGTGCCAGCAGCTTCCGTGGCAATAGCAATCAGCCCCAGCATTTT | CASSFRGNSNQPQHF
- | TRBJ2-7 | - | TRBV5-4 | TGTGCCAGCAGCTTGGACACAACCCACGAGCAGTACTTC | CASSLDTTHEQYF